A selection of T cell receptor beta chains follows, all from one sample in a study of blood T cell repertoires in COVID-19. Repertoires were generated with immunoSEQ multiplex PCR, while TCRdb's copy carries only in-frame clones and drops some. The data contain about 200,000 clones, 90% of them seen just once; the ten biggest clones take up around 0.5%. The sequencing input was peripheral blood. These receptors were collected from a man in his fifties or sixties with acute or convalescent COVID-19. The CDR3 runs from the conserved cysteine through the conserved F or W. Fields, in order: clone size, D gene, V gene, J gene, CDR3 DNA, CDR3 protein. A D gene is named only where the DNA matches it firmly. The listing skips clone size in some rows; elsewhere it reads once, few, many or a size class.

-	-	TRBV24-1	TRBJ2-3	TGTGCCACCAGTGATTTGTCAGGGGATCGCACAGATACGCAGTATTTT	CATSDLSGDRTDTQYF
-	-	TRBV24-1	TRBJ2-2	TGTGCCACCAGCGCGTACACCGGGGAGCTGTTTTTT	CATSAYTGELFF
-	-	TRBV5-5	TRBJ2-5	TGTGCCAGCAGCCCTCGATCCTGGGCCAACCAAGAGACCCAGTACTTC	CASSPRSWANQETQYF
-	TRBD1	TRBV4-2	TRBJ2-4	TGTGCCAGCAGCCAAGATTGGTATCAGGGGACAGTATTAAACATTCAGTACTTC	CASSQDWYQGTVLNIQYF
-	-	TRBV7-9	TRBJ1-4	TGTGCCAGCAGCTTTATGAGGCAAGACAATGAAAAACTGTTTTTT	CASSFMRQDNEKLFF
-	-	TRBV5-8	TRBJ1-5	TGTGCCAGCAGCCCGTCCATCAGTCGTAGCAATCAGCCCCAGCATTTT	CASSPSISRSNQPQHF
-	-	TRBV3-1/TRBV3-2	TRBJ2-3	TGTGCCAGCAGCTCCCGGGACACCCTCACAGATACGCAGTATTTT	CASSSRDTLTDTQYF
-	-	TRBV5-1	TRBJ2-7	TGCGCCAGCAGCCGGATGGCAGGGCGCGAGCAGTACTTC	CASSRMAGREQYF
-	TRBD1	TRBV29-1	TRBJ2-4	TGCAGCGCGCACAGGGGTCGGATTCAGTACTTC	CSAHRGRIQYF
-	TRBD1	TRBV7-3	TRBJ2-1	TGTGCCAGCAGCTTTGGGGGACAGGAGTACAATGAGCAGTTCTTC	CASSFGGQEYNEQFF
-	-	TRBV30	TRBJ1-5	TGTGCCTGGTCTACAGGGCTTAGCAATCAGCCCCAGCATTTT	CAWSTGLSNQPQHF
few	-	TRBV6-6	TRBJ1-2	TGTGCCAGCACAAACCCTCCCCAGGGTGGCTACACCTTC	CASTNPPQGGYTF
-	TRBD2	TRBV30	TRBJ2-5	TGTGCCTGGAAAGCGGGAGGAAAAGAGACCCAGTACTTC	CAWKAGGKETQYF
-	-	TRBV23-1	TRBJ1-5	TGCGCCAGCAGTCACCCTGATTGGAGGGTCGTAAGCAATCAGCCCCAGCATTTT	CASSHPDWRVVSNQPQHF
-	TRBD2	TRBV11-2	TRBJ2-5	TGTGCCAGCAGCTTAGATGAGCGGGGGATGGGGGAGACCCAGTACTTC	CASSLDERGMGETQYF
-	-	TRBV28	TRBJ1-4	TGTGCCAGCAGTTTGATCAGGTTTAATGAAAAACTGTTTTTT	CASSLIRFNEKLFF
-	TRBD2	TRBV5-1	TRBJ2-7	TGCGCCAGCAGCTTTAGCGGGAGCCCCTACGAGCAGTACTTC	CASSFSGSPYEQYF
-	-	TRBV7-3	TRBJ2-2	TGTGCCAGCAGCTCCTACGCAGACACAGTGGGCTACGCCGGGGAGCTGTTTTTT	CASSSYADTVGYAGELFF
-	-	TRBV15	TRBJ1-4	TGTGCCACCAGCCCCCCCCCGGTCGGTGAAAAACTGTTTTTT	CATSPPPVGEKLFF
few	-	TRBV11-2	TRBJ1-4	TGTGCCAGCAGCTTGTATGCAGGGAAGGATGAAAAACTGTTTTTT	CASSLYAGKDEKLFF
-	-	TRBV12-5	TRBJ2-5	TGTGCTAGTGGTTCCTTCCCGGAGACCCAGTACTTC	CASGSFPETQYF
-	-	TRBV9	TRBJ1-2	TGTGCCAGCAGTCAGCGCCGGGACACGGCCGGTAGAGGTGATGGCTACACCTTC	CASSQRRDTAGRGDGYTF
-	-	TRBV9	TRBJ2-3	TGTGCCAACAGCGTGGGTGCAGGCATAAACACAGATACGCAGTATTTT	CANSVGAGINTDTQYF
once	-	TRBV4-3	TRBJ1-6	TGCGCCAGCAGCCAAGGGCGGCCGGGACACGTTTCACCCCTCCACTTT	CASSQGRPGHVSPLHF
-	-	TRBV9	TRBJ1-2	TGTGCCAGCAGCGTAGCGGACACCAACTATGGCTACACCTTC	CASSVADTNYGYTF
-	TRBD1	TRBV10-3	TRBJ1-2	TGTGCCATCAGTGATAGGGACAGGGGTTACTATGGCTACACCTTC	CAISDRDRGYYGYTF
-	TRBD1	TRBV5-1	TRBJ2-2	TGCGCCAGCAGCCCCCGGACAGGCACCGGGGAGCTGTTTTTT	CASSPRTGTGELFF
-	TRBD1	TRBV11-1	TRBJ1-3	TGTGCCAGCAGCTTATATCAGGGGGCGCCTGGAAACACCATATATTTT	CASSLYQGAPGNTIYF
-	-	TRBV30	TRBJ2-1	TGTGCCTGTCGCGCTGGGAGCAGTGAGCAGTTCTTC	CACRAGSSEQFF
-	TRBD1	TRBV30	TRBJ2-7	TGTGCCTGGAGTCCGGGACAGGGGGCCGAGCAGTACTTC	CAWSPGQGAEQYF
few	-	TRBV15	TRBJ1-4	TGTGCCACCAGCAGAGATAAGGGGTTCGGTGAAAAACTGTTTTTT	CATSRDKGFGEKLFF
-	TRBD2	TRBV18	TRBJ2-1	TGTGCCAGCTCACTGACTAGCGGGAGGTTGTATGAGCAGTTCTTC	CASSLTSGRLYEQFF
-	-	TRBV29-1	TRBJ1-2	TGCAGCGTTGAATTGGTCACGGATGGCTACACCTTC	CSVELVTDGYTF
few	-	TRBV7-2	TRBJ2-5	TGTGCCAGCAGCTTATCATTTACAGGAACGCAGTACTTC	CASSLSFTGTQYF
-	-	TRBV2	TRBJ1-1	TGTGCCAGCTCGGTGTCCGCCGACACTGAAGCTTTCTTT	CASSVSADTEAFF
-	-	TRBV24-1	TRBJ2-3	TGTGCCACCAAGTCAGCCAGGAGCACAGATACGCAGTATTTT	CATKSARSTDTQYF
-	TRBD2	TRBV4-1	TRBJ2-1	TGCGCCAGCAGCCAAGGTGGTAGCGGGAGTTTTGAGCAGTTCTTC	CASSQGGSGSFEQFF
-	-	TRBV19	TRBJ2-2	TGTGCCAGTAGAAGGGCAGGGACCGGGGAGCTGTTTTTT	CASRRAGTGELFF
-	TRBD1	TRBV5-4	TRBJ1-2	TGTGCCAGCAGCCGACAGGGGAGCTATGGCTACACCTTC	CASSRQGSYGYTF
-	-	TRBV28	TRBJ2-2	TGTGCCAGCACCGAGGGACACTCGAACACCGGGGAGCTGTTTTTT	CASTEGHSNTGELFF
-	-	TRBV6-6	TRBJ1-2	TGTGCCAGCTACCCCCTAATGACACCCAACTATGGCTACACCTTC	CASYPLMTPNYGYTF
few	TRBD2	TRBV5-1	TRBJ2-2	TGCGCCAGCAGCTTTGGCGGGAGGAACACCGGGGAGCTGTTTTTT	CASSFGGRNTGELFF
-	-	TRBV6-5	TRBJ1-5	TGTGCCAGCAGTTACTCGCGGCCTCTCAGCCTGCCCCAGCATTTT	CASSYSRPLSLPQHF
once	TRBD2	TRBV5-4	TRBJ2-3	TGTGCCAGCAGCCCGGGACTAGCGGCTTTCGATACGCAGTATTTT	CASSPGLAAFDTQYF
-	-	TRBV10-3	TRBJ2-3	TGTGCCATCAGGAGGGAACACAGCACAGATACGCAGTATTTT	CAIRREHSTDTQYF
-	-	TRBV6-1	TRBJ1-6	TGTGCCAGCAGTGAAGCGCTAAGTATTAATTCACCCCTCCACTTT	CASSEALSINSPLHF
once	-	TRBV6-1	TRBJ1-2	TGTGCCAGCAGTGGGGGCACGTGGGGGGGAGTAGTGGGCTACACCTTC	CASSGGTWGGVVGYTF
-	-	TRBV10-3	TRBJ2-3	TGTGCCATCAGTGAGTCTCGACTGTCAGATACGCAGTATTTT	CAISESRLSDTQYF
-	-	TRBV6-2/TRBV6-3	TRBJ2-4	TGTGCCAGCAGCCCCTCGAACATTCAGTACTTC	CASSPSNIQYF
-	-	TRBV27	TRBJ1-5	TGTGCCAGCAGAAGGGGTTCGAGGCAGCCCCAGCATTTT	CASRRGSRQPQHF
-	-	TRBV5-6	TRBJ1-5	TGTGCCAGCAGCGGAGGGGCGAGCAATCAGCCCCAGCATTTT	CASSGGASNQPQHF
-	-	TRBV6-5	TRBJ1-2	TGTGCCAGCAGTTACTCCCCGCGGGGGGATGGCTACACCTTC	CASSYSPRGDGYTF
-	-	TRBV10-3	TRBJ2-2	TGTGCCATCAGTGAGATCCCTCCCTCTACCGGGGAGCTGTTTTTT	CAISEIPPSTGELFF
-	-	TRBV27	TRBJ2-2	TGTGCCAGCATCCCTTCCGGTCTAGCGTTCAACACCGGGGAGCTGTTTTTT	CASIPSGLAFNTGELFF
once	-	TRBV9	TRBJ2-1	TGTGCCAGCAGCGTAGACGGCGGGGCCTACAATGAGCAGTTCTTC	CASSVDGGAYNEQFF
-	TRBD1	TRBV5-5	TRBJ2-1	TGTGCCAGCAGCTTAGCCGGGACAGGGGGTGTCGATGAGCAGTTCTTC	CASSLAGTGGVDEQFF
-	-	TRBV4-2	TRBJ1-5	TGTGCCAGCAGCCAAGTTCAGGATCAGCCCCAGCATTTT	CASSQVQDQPQHF